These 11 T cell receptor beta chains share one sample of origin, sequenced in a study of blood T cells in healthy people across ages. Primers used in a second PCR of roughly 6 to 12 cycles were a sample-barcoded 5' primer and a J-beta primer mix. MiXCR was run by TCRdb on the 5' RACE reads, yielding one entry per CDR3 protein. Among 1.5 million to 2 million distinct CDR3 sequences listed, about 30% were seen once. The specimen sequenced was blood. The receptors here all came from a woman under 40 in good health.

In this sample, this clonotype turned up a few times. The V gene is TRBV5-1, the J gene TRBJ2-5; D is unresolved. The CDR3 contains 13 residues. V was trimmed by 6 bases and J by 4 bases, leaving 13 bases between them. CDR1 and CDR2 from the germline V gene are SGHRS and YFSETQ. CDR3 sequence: CASTLQHRETQYF. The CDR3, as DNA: TGCGCCAGCACCTTACAGCATAGAGAGACCCAGTACTTC.

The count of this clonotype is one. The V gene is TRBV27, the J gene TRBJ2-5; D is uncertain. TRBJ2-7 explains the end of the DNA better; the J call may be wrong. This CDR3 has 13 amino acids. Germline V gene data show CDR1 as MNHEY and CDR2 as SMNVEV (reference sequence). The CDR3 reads CASSLSPRNEQYF. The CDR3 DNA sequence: TGTGCCAGCAGTTTGTCCCCTCGGAACGAGCAGTACTTC.

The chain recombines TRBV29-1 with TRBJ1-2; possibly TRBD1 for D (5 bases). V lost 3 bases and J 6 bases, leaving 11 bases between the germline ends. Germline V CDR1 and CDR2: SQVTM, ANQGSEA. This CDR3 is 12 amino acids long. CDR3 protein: CSVDIPGHGYTF. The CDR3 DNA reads TGCAGCGTTGATATACCGGGGCATGGCTACACCTTC.

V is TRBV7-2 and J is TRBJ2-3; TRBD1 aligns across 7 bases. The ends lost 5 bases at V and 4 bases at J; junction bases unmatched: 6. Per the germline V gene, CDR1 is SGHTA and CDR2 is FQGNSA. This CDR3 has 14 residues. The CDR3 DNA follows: TGTGCCAGCAGCCTCCAGACAGGGTCAGATACGCAGTATTTT. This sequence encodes CASSLQTGSDTQYF.

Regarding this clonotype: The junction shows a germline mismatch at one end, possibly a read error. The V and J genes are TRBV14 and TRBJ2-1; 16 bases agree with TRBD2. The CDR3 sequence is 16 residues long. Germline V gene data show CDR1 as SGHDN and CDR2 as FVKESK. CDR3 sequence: CASSLAGLAGGNERFF. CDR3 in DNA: TGTGCCAGCAGCCTCGCGGGACTAGCGGGAGGGAATGAGCGGTTCTTC.

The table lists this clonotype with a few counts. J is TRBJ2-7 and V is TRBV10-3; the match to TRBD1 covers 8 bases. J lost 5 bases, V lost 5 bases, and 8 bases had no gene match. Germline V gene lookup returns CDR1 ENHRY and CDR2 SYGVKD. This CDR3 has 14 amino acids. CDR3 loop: CAISFRTGYNEQYF. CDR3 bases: TGTGCCATCAGTTTTAGGACAGGGTACAACGAGCAGTACTTC.

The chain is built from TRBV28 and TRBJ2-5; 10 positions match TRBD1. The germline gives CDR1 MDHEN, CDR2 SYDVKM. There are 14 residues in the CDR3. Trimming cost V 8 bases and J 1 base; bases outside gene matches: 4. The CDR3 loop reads CASGGQGFQETQYF. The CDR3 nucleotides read TGTGCCAGCGGGGGACAGGGGTTCCAAGAGACCCAGTACTTC.

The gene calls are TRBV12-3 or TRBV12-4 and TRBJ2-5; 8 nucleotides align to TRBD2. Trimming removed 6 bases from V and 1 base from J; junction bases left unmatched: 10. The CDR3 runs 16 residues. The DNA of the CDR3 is TGTGCCAGCAGCCGACGTAGCGGGGTCCTCCAAGAGACCCAGTACTTC. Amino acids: CASSRRSGVLQETQYF.

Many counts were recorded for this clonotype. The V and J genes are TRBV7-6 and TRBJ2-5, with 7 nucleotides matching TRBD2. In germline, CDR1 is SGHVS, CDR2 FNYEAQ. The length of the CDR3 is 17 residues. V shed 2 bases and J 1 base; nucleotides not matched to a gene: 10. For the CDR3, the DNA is TGTGCCAGCAGCTTACGAGGGAGGGCCTACTCCCAAGAGACCCAGTACTTC. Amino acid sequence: CASSLRGRAYSQETQYF.

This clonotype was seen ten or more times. CDR3: CASSLYHLDGYTF. CDR3 coding DNA: TGTGCCAGCAGCTTGTATCATCTGGATGGCTACACCTTC. The genes are TRBV5-4 and TRBJ1-2; D unclear. Trimming stripped 1 base from V and 6 bases from J, with 10 bases between. Germline V gives CDR1 SGHNT, CDR2 YYREEE (reference sequence). This CDR3 comprises 13 residues.

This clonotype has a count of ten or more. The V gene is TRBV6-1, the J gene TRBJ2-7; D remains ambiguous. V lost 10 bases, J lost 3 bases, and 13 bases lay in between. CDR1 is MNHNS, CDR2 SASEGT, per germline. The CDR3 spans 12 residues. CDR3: CAMSQDLYEQYF. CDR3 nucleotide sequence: TGTGCCATGTCCCAAGATCTCTACGAGCAGTACTTC.